This TCR beta chain was recovered during a study of blood T cells in healthy people across ages. CDR3 size: 14 residues. Trimming removed 0 bases from V and 8 bases from J, with 13 bases in between. Per germline, CDR1 ENHRY and CDR2 SYGVKD. For the second PCR, which ran for roughly 7 to 11 cycles, a sample-barcoded 5' primer and a J-beta primer mix were used. Each single sample gave us at least 3 million CDR3-containing paired-end reads. One entry per CDR3 protein, called by TCRdb with MiXCR from the 5' RACE reads. This table has roughly 1,800,000 distinct CDR3 sequences, roughly 50% appearing once. The source is a woman aged 35 to 49 in good health. Sequenced sample: blood. This chain links TRBV10-3 with TRBJ1-2; D gene ambiguous. The CDR3 region has the DNA TGTGCCATCAGTGAGTCCCAAGTGGGGAGCGGCTACACCTTC. Protein: CAISESQVGSGYTF.